This TCR beta chain is drawn from a study of blood T cells in healthy people across ages. Study-wide points: Lack of knowledge of donor CMV status possibly confounded expanded clonotype changes. Roughly linearly, TCR beta diversity per million T cells fell as age increased. Estimated diversity across one million T cells was deemed an underestimate.

This clonotype has ten or more counts. The antigen is unknown. Together with a sample-barcoded 5' primer, a J-beta primer mix was included in a second PCR lasting roughly 7 to 11 cycles. All cDNA molecules were each tagged by a template-switch adaptor with 12 random nucleotides. MiXCR, applied by TCRdb to the 5' RACE reads, yields one record per CDR3 protein. This table holds 650,000 to 700,000 distinct CDR3 sequences, about 34% found once. The CDR3 has 17 residues. Germline values: CDR1 SGHRS, CDR2 YFSETQ. V lost 1 base and J lost 7, with 21 bases in between. V usage is TRBV5-1 and J usage is TRBJ2-1, with D possibly called TRBD1 or TRBD2 (5 bases each). The source is an elderly woman in good health. Source material: blood. The CDR3 sequence is CASSLSRAGTLLNEQFF. CDR3 sequence (DNA): TGCGCCAGCAGCTTGTCTAGGGCCGGGACGCTGTTGAATGAGCAGTTCTTC.